This TCR beta chain emerged from a study of shared clonotypes between healthy human individuals. Overall study findings and caveats: The authors sampled blood alone, and tissue repertoires likely differ. The generation probabilities recorded for non-shared clonotypes fell below those of clonotypes shared by all four donors.

The authors distributed each subset's genomic DNA evenly over several immunoSEQ plates. TCRdb's copy holds only in-frame clones and misses some; the assay was immunoSEQ multiplex PCR. In the table there are under 550,000 clones, about 96% of which are singletons. In the case of this clone: Its antigen remains unidentified.

Germline values: CDR1 MDHEN, CDR2 SYDVKM. The V segment lost 6 bases and the J segment 3 bases; nucleotides outside the gene matches: 7. There are 15 residues in the CDR3. The healthy adult donors were HIV-negative and reported no recent acute infections or vaccinations. The receptor comes from a woman aged 25 to 39 in good health. The sample comprised naive CD4+ T cells sorted from blood. Subset described: CD45RA+ positively selected. The chain carries TRBV28 and TRBJ2-1, with 8 bases that match TRBD2. The CDR3 DNA reads TGTGCCAGCAGCCCCGGGACTAGTTTCTACAATGAGCAGTTCTTC. Residues: CASSPGTSFYNEQFF.